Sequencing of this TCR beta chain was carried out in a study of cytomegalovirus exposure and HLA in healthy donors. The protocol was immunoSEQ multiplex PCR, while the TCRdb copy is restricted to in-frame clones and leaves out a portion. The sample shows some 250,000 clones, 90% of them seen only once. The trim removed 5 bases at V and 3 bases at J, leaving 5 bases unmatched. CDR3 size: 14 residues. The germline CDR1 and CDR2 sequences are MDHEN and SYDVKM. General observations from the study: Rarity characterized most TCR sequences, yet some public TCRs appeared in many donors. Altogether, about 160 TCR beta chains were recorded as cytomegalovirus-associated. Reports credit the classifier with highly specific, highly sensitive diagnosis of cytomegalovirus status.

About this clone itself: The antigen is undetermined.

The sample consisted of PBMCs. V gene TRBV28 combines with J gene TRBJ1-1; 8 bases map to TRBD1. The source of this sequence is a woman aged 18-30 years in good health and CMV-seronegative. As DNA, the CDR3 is TGTGCCAGCAGTACCCGGACAGGGTACACTGAAGCTTTCTTT. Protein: CASSTRTGYTEAFF.